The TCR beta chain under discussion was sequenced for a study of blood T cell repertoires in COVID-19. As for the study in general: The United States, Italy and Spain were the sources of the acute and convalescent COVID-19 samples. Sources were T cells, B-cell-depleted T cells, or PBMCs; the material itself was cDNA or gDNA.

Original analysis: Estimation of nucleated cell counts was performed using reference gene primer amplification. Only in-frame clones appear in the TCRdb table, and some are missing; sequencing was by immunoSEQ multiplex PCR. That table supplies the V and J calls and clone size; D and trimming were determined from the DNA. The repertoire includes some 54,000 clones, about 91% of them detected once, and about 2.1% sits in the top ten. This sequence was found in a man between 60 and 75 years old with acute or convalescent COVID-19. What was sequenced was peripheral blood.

The CDR3 DNA reads TGTGCCAGCAGCCTAGAGGGGCAGCTGGGAGGCTCCTACAATGAGCAGTTCTTC. This codes for CASSLEGQLGGSYNEQFF. This chain connects TRBV5-6 to TRBJ2-1, with D possibly matching TRBD2 (6 bases). CDR1 is SGHDT and CDR2 is YYEEEE in the germline V gene. V was clipped by 4 bases and J by 0 bases, with 20 bases between them. The CDR3 covers 18 residues.